The rows below give T cell receptor beta chains drawn from one sample of a study of memory CD4+ T cells and cytomegalovirus serostatus. Here immunoSEQ multiplex PCR was the method, and the copy in TCRdb shows in-frame clones only, minus some. There are about 56,000 clones in the sample; roughly 82% occur only once, and approximately 0.43% lies in the top ten. Sequencing was carried out using memory CD4+ T cells from blood. The receptors stem from an adult in good health and CMV-seronegative. Each CDR3 is given with its conserved first and last residue. The order of the fields is CDR3 length, J gene, D gene, clone size, V gene, CDR3 protein, CDR3 DNA. A D gene is named only where the DNA matches it firmly. Clone size is stated in some rows and not others, as once, few, many or a class when expanded.

17	TRBJ1-2	-	few	TRBV28	CASSLRGSAAYSYGYTF	TGTGCCAGCAGCCTCAGGGGCTCCGCCGCGTATAGCTATGGCTACACCTTC
17	TRBJ1-6	TRBD1	-	TRBV4-1	CASSQEMNRGYNSPLHF	TGCGCCAGCAGCCAAGAGATGAACAGGGGTTATAATTCACCCCTCCACTTT
15	TRBJ2-7	TRBD2	-	TRBV11-2	CASSLLTQTGGEQYF	TGTGCCAGCAGCCTCCTGACACAAACGGGGGGCGAGCAGTACTTC
14	TRBJ2-7	-	-	TRBV6-1	CASSDFFRSYEQYF	TGTGCCAGCAGTGACTTCTTTCGCTCCTACGAGCAGTACTTC
17	TRBJ1-5	TRBD1	-	TRBV18	CASSPPTGGSGNQPQHF	TGTGCCAGCTCACCACCGACAGGGGGATCGGGCAATCAGCCCCAGCATTTT
16	TRBJ1-4	-	-	TRBV11-2	CASSSLVRRGNEKLFF	TGTGCCAGCAGCTCCCTAGTGAGGCGGGGAAATGAAAAACTGTTTTTT
16	TRBJ2-7	TRBD2	-	TRBV7-8	CASSLALREGPYEQYF	TGTGCCAGCAGCTTAGCACTCCGGGAGGGGCCCTACGAGCAGTACTTC
14	TRBJ2-5	TRBD2	-	TRBV7-8	CASSLDGLAETQYF	TGTGCCAGCAGCTTAGATGGACTAGCAGAGACCCAGTACTTC
12	TRBJ1-5	-	-	TRBV5-8	CASSRRGQPQHF	TGTGCCAGCAGCCGGAGGGGTCAGCCCCAGCATTTT
16	TRBJ1-2	-	-	TRBV6-5	CASSYLGRQNNYGYTF	TGTGCCAGCAGTTATCTTGGGAGACAAAACAACTATGGCTACACCTTC
13	TRBJ1-5	-	-	TRBV4-3	CASSQGLAEPQHF	TGCGCCAGCAGCCAAGGATTGGCAGAGCCCCAGCATTTT
13	TRBJ1-6	-	-	TRBV5-1	CASSLEQGTPLHF	TGCGCCAGCAGCTTGGAACAGGGAACACCCCTCCACTTT
15	TRBJ1-5	-	-	TRBV19	CASSFSLHSNQPQHF	TGTGCCAGTAGTTTCAGCCTCCATAGCAATCAGCCCCAGCATTTT
14	TRBJ1-6	TRBD1	-	TRBV10-3	CAIGAGQDNSPLHF	TGTGCCATCGGAGCGGGACAGGATAATTCACCCCTCCACTTT
11	TRBJ2-7	-	-	TRBV7-2	CASSVGYEQYF	TGTGCCAGCAGCGTTGGTTACGAGCAGTACTTC
12	TRBJ1-1	-	-	TRBV6-1	CASSERGTEAFF	TGTGCCAGCAGTGAACGAGGGACTGAAGCTTTCTTT
14	TRBJ2-3	-	-	TRBV6-5	CASRRGNRPDTQYF	TGTGCCAGCCGCAGAGGGAACAGACCAGATACGCAGTATTTT
13	TRBJ1-3	-	-	TRBV5-5	CASSSLDLVTIYF	TGTGCCAGCAGCTCTCTGGATTTGGTCACCATATATTTT
14	TRBJ1-6	-	-	TRBV7-9	CASSPRDWNSPLHF	TGTGCCAGCAGCCCGCGGGACTGGAATTCACCCCTCCACTTT
14	TRBJ2-2	-	-	TRBV2	CASSVGWTTGELFF	TGTGCCAGCAGTGTCGGCTGGACCACCGGGGAGCTGTTTTTT
14	TRBJ1-1	-	-	TRBV15	CATSSKQGGTEAFF	TGTGCCACCAGCAGTAAGCAGGGAGGAACTGAAGCTTTCTTT
16	TRBJ1-1	-	-	TRBV7-9	CASRMGGGGHATEAFF	TGTGCCAGCAGGATGGGGGGCGGTGGGCACGCCACTGAAGCTTTCTTT
16	TRBJ2-7	TRBD1	-	TRBV19	CASSSPDRERSYEQYF	TGTGCCAGTAGCTCACCCGACAGGGAACGCTCCTACGAGCAGTACTTC
14	TRBJ1-5	-	once	TRBV19	CASTPRAYNQPQHF	TGTGCCAGTACCCCCCGGGCCTACAATCAGCCCCAGCATTTT
13	TRBJ2-1	-	-	TRBV4-1	CASSQDPYNEQFF	TGCGCCAGCAGCCAAGATCCCTACAATGAGCAGTTCTTC
11	TRBJ1-1	-	-	TRBV28	CASRGNTEAFF	TGTGCCAGCAGAGGGAACACTGAAGCTTTCTTT
13	TRBJ1-1	-	-	TRBV2	CASSTGRDTEAFF	TGTGCCAGCAGTACAGGGAGGGACACTGAAGCTTTCTTT
17	TRBJ2-7	-	-	TRBV7-2	CASSLMGPVLSSYEQYF	TGTGCCAGCAGCTTAATGGGGCCAGTTTTGAGCTCCTACGAGCAGTACTTC
15	TRBJ2-7	TRBD1	-	TRBV7-2	CASSLLGQGAYEQYF	TGTGCCAGCAGCCTCCTGGGACAGGGGGCCTACGAGCAGTACTTC
14	TRBJ1-1	-	-	TRBV30	CAWSRYKTGSEAFF	TGTGCCTGGAGTCGATACAAAACAGGCTCCGAAGCTTTCTTT
16	TRBJ1-5	-	-	TRBV5-6	CASSLAGGRSGQPQHF	TGTGCCAGCAGCTTGGCCGGGGGGCGCAGCGGTCAGCCCCAGCATTTT
17	TRBJ2-7	TRBD2	-	TRBV4-2	CASSQDMASGPRYEQYF	TGTGCCAGCAGCCAAGATATGGCTAGCGGGCCCCGCTACGAGCAGTACTTC
14	TRBJ2-5	TRBD1	-	TRBV7-2	CASSPTGARETQYF	TGTGCCAGCAGTCCAACAGGGGCCAGGGAGACCCAGTACTTC
15	TRBJ2-1	TRBD2	-	TRBV7-7	CASSPTAGGSNEQFF	TGTGCTAGCAGCCCCACGGCGGGGGGCTCCAATGAGCAGTTCTTC
17	TRBJ2-6	-	once	TRBV19	CASSTPGLFSGANVLTF	TGTGCCAGTAGTACGCCCGGACTTTTCTCTGGGGCCAACGTCCTGACTTTC
16	TRBJ1-6	TRBD1	once	TRBV6-5	CASSYGTTGLGSPLHF	TGTGCCAGCAGTTACGGAACGACAGGGTTAGGTTCACCCCTCCACTTT
14	TRBJ2-7	-	-	TRBV27	CASSVSREFGEQYF	TGTGCCAGCAGCGTTAGCAGGGAGTTCGGCGAGCAGTACTTC
15	TRBJ1-6	TRBD1	-	TRBV18	CASSDDRGVRSPLHF	TGTGCCAGCTCAGATGACAGGGGCGTGAGATCACCCCTCCACTTT
13	TRBJ1-1	TRBD1	-	TRBV27	CASHSQGLAEAFF	TGTGCCAGCCATTCACAGGGGCTTGCTGAAGCTTTCTTT
11	TRBJ2-7	-	-	TRBV19	CASSKEYEQYF	TGTGCCAGTAGTAAAGAGTACGAGCAGTACTTC
13	TRBJ2-1	-	-	TRBV11-3	CASSSAGPGEQFF	TGTGCCAGCAGCTCAGCGGGCCCCGGGGAGCAGTTCTTC
16	TRBJ2-2	-	-	TRBV9	CASSVEGGAQTGELFF	TGTGCCAGCAGCGTAGAAGGAGGGGCTCAAACCGGGGAGCTGTTTTTT